These 5 T cell receptor beta chains were sequenced from one sample in a study of blood T cell repertoires in COVID-19. The data were produced by immunoSEQ multiplex PCR, yet TCRdb's version contains in-frame clones alone and is incomplete. This sample has 80,000 to 95,000 clones, with roughly 86% found just once. The sequenced sample consisted of peripheral blood. Receptor source: a human donor in a cohort sampled during active COVID-19.

The rearrangement joins TRBV5-1 to TRBJ1-1; D remains ambiguous. The CDR3 consists of 14 residues. Germline V CDR1 and CDR2: SGHRS, YFSETQ. Trimming cost V 1 base and J 7 bases, with 14 bases left between them. CDR3 loop: CASSLTDLRGEAFF. The CDR3 DNA reads as TGCGCCAGCAGCTTGACGGATCTTAGAGGTGAAGCTTTCTTT.

V gene TRBV7-3 combines with J gene TRBJ2-1, with D maybe TRBD1 (6 bases). This CDR3 region has 17 residues. The V gene lost 2 bases and the J gene lost 9 bases, with 23 bases spanning the gap. Germline V lookup: CDR1 SGHTA, CDR2 FQGTGA. The CDR3 is CASSLGGQIGSESEQFF. For the CDR3, the DNA is TGTGCCAGCAGCTTAGGGGGCCAAATAGGTTCAGAAAGTGAGCAGTTCTTC.

This chain joins TRBV6-5 and TRBJ2-2, with no clear D. The CDR3 spans 13 residues. V was pared by 6 bases and J by 4 bases, with 9 bases between. CDR1 is MNHEY and CDR2 is SVGAGI in the germline V gene. The CDR3 bases are TGTGCCAGCAGCCAGGCCCCCACCGGGGAGCTGTTTTTT. The encoded protein is CASSQAPTGELFF.

The chain combines TRBV30 with TRBJ2-1, with 7 bases aligning to TRBD2. Per the germline V gene, CDR1 is GTSNPN and CDR2 is SVGIG (reference sequence). This CDR3 has 15 amino acids. J gave up 10 bases and V 3 bases, and 15 bases lay outside the gene matches. The CDR3 sequence is CAWRAGERGTPEQFF. CDR3 nucleotide sequence: TGTGCCTGGAGGGCCGGAGAGCGGGGTACCCCGGAGCAGTTCTTC.

The chain uses TRBV4-3 and TRBJ2-7; D might be TRBD1 (5 bases). Looked up from germline, CDR1 is LGHNA and CDR2 is YSLEER. There are 14 residues in the CDR3. V was clipped by 2 bases and J by 1 base, with 9 bases between them. The CDR3 spells CASSQSQVSYEQYF. CDR3 in DNA: TGCGCCAGCAGCCAATCACAGGTTTCCTACGAGCAGTACTTC.